This T cell receptor (beta chain) comes out of a study of blood T cell repertoires in COVID-19. Across the whole study: Sources were T cells, B-cell-depleted T cells, or PBMCs; the material itself was cDNA or gDNA.

Participants spanned ages about 18 to 95 years and resided in roughly 22 US areas. This table comes from immunoSEQ multiplex PCR, and its TCRdb copy is limited to in-frame clones, with some not included. The table shows approximately 350,000 clones, with 75% to 90% occurring only once. CDR3 size: 16 residues. J gave up 4 bases and V 4 bases, and 4 bases lay outside the gene matches. CDR1 and CDR2 (germline): KGHDR, SFDVKD. This chain connects TRBV24-1 to TRBJ2-1; the match to TRBD2 covers 12 bases. What was sequenced was PBMCs or T cells enriched from blood (not recorded which). The clonotype originates from a man between 18 and 29 years old who had recovered from COVID-19. The chain's CDR3 is CATSETSGRTYNEQFF. The CDR3 DNA reads as TGTGCCACCAGTGAAACTAGCGGGAGGACTTACAATGAGCAGTTCTTC.